A selection of T cell receptor beta chains follows, all from one sample in a study of breast tumors, draining lymph nodes, adjacent tissues. TCRdb itself ran the multiplex PCR reads through MiXCR, one entry per CDR3 protein. The sample has about 100,000 distinct CDR3 sequences; 21% are singletons. Material for sequencing was axillary lymph node tissue. These TCRs come from a female donor with breast cancer. Some clones in this sample may be carry-over from other donors' samples. Each CDR3 is given with its conserved first and last residue. D genes are given only for firm matches. Clone size is shown for a subset of rows, as once, few, many or a class of expanded clone.

D: TRBD2
J: TRBJ2-1
V: TRBV19
size: many
DNA: TGTGCCAGTAGGACGACTAGCGGGAGCTGGGATGAGCAGTTCTTC
CDR3: CASRTTSGSWDEQFF

D: -
J: TRBJ2-1
V: TRBV12-3/TRBV12-4
size: many
DNA: TGTGCCAGCAGTGACATCCCGGGTGAGCAGTTCTTC
CDR3: CASSDIPGEQFF

D: -
J: TRBJ2-7
V: TRBV7-2
size: few
DNA: TGTGCCAGCAGCTTAAATGCGGGCCACTACGAGCAGTACTTC
CDR3: CASSLNAGHYEQYF

D: TRBD1
J: TRBJ2-3
V: TRBV9
size: many
DNA: TGTGCCAGCAGCGTCCAGGGGGCAACAGATACGCAGTATTTT
CDR3: CASSVQGATDTQYF

D: TRBD2
J: TRBJ2-1
V: TRBV13
size: -
DNA: TGTGCCAGCAGCTCTAGCGGGGGTAACAATGAGCAGTTCTTC
CDR3: CASSSSGGNNEQFF

D: -
J: TRBJ1-5
V: TRBV18
size: -
DNA: TGTGCCAGCTCACCAAATGGGGCAGTGGGATCTAATCAGCCCCAGCATTTT
CDR3: CASSPNGAVGSNQPQHF

D: -
J: TRBJ2-2
V: TRBV6-5
size: many
DNA: TGTGCCAGCAGTTGGCAGGGGCGCGGGGAGCTGTTTTTT
CDR3: CASSWQGRGELFF

D: TRBD1
J: TRBJ1-2
V: TRBV9
size: many
DNA: TGTGCCAGCAGTTACCGGGACAGGGGGCAGGGCTACACCTTC
CDR3: CASSYRDRGQGYTF

D: -
J: TRBJ2-5
V: TRBV5-6
size: many
DNA: TGTGCCAGCAGCTTGGGTAGTTTGGGTAGGGAGACCCAGTACTTC
CDR3: CASSLGSLGRETQYF

D: TRBD1
J: TRBJ1-3
V: TRBV18
size: -
DNA: TGTGCCAGCTCACGGGACAGCACTGGAAACACCATATATTTT
CDR3: CASSRDSTGNTIYF

D: -
J: TRBJ1-3
V: TRBV6-1
size: many
DNA: TGTGCCAGCAGTATAAGGGGACAAATCTCTGGAAACACCATATATTTT
CDR3: CASSIRGQISGNTIYF

D: TRBD1
J: TRBJ2-3
V: TRBV6-1
size: -
DNA: TGTGCCAGCAGAGTGACAGGGTCTGGCACAGATACGCAGTATTTT
CDR3: CASRVTGSGTDTQYF

D: -
J: TRBJ2-1
V: TRBV7-3
size: many
DNA: TGTGCCAGCAGCCAGATAAAAAGTGGTGAGCAGTTCTTC
CDR3: CASSQIKSGEQFF

D: -
J: TRBJ1-2
V: TRBV29-1
size: once
DNA: TGCAGCGTTGAAGATCGGGATAGCAACTATGGCTGCACCTTC
CDR3: CSVEDRDSNYGCTF

D: -
J: TRBJ1-2
V: TRBV2
size: many
DNA: TGTGCCCTCGAAACGGGGGCGTTTAACTATGGCTACACCTTC
CDR3: CALETGAFNYGYTF

D: -
J: TRBJ1-6
V: TRBV4-1
size: many
DNA: TGCGCCAGCAGCCCAGAGTGGCAGGTGAACTATAATTCACCCCTCCACTTT
CDR3: CASSPEWQVNYNSPLHF

D: -
J: TRBJ2-1
V: TRBV19
size: many
DNA: TGTGCCAGCAGCTTAACCTCAGACAATGAGCAGTTCTTC
CDR3: CASSLTSDNEQFF

D: -
J: TRBJ1-2
V: TRBV30
size: many
DNA: TGTGCCTGGAGTGTGCAGGGCACTAACTATGGCTACACCTTC
CDR3: CAWSVQGTNYGYTF

D: -
J: TRBJ1-2
V: TRBV12-3/TRBV12-4
size: once
DNA: TGTGCCAGCAGATCCAGGGGATGGGGCTACACCTTC
CDR3: CASRSRGWGYTF

D: -
J: TRBJ2-3
V: TRBV2
size: many
DNA: TGTGCCAGAGGGGGGGTTGTAGCGGACACAGATACGCAGTATTTT
CDR3: CARGGVVADTDTQYF

D: -
J: TRBJ2-7
V: TRBV5-4
size: many
DNA: TGTGCCAGCAGTTTTGATAACCCTTTGATTTGGGAGCAGTACTTC
CDR3: CASSFDNPLIWEQYF

D: -
J: TRBJ1-2
V: TRBV2
size: many
DNA: TGTGCCAGCAGTGTGGACCTGGCGGTGGGCACCTTC
CDR3: CASSVDLAVGTF

D: -
J: TRBJ1-4
V: TRBV2
size: many
DNA: TGTGCCAGCAGTGAAGAGTCCGGGGCCCTCAATGAAAAACTGTTTTTT
CDR3: CASSEESGALNEKLFF

D: -
J: TRBJ1-5
V: TRBV25-1
size: many
DNA: TGTGCCAGCAGTGATAGGGAATCTCAGCCCCAGCATTTT
CDR3: CASSDRESQPQHF

D: TRBD1
J: TRBJ1-2
V: TRBV5-4
size: many
DNA: TGTGCCAGCACCGCGGACAGGGGGCGTTATGGCTACACCTTC
CDR3: CASTADRGRYGYTF

D: -
J: TRBJ2-1
V: TRBV20-1
size: many
DNA: TGCAGTGCTAGAGATTTGGTGCGGAACAATGAGCAGTTCTTC
CDR3: CSARDLVRNNEQFF

D: TRBD1
J: TRBJ2-1
V: TRBV2
size: many
DNA: TGTGCCAGCAGAGCTAGGACAGGGCCCTACAATGAGCAGTTCTTC
CDR3: CASRARTGPYNEQFF

D: -
J: TRBJ2-7
V: TRBV20-1
size: many
DNA: TGCAGTGCTCGCCCTCAGGCCCGGGCCCTCTACGAGCAGTACTTC
CDR3: CSARPQARALYEQYF

D: -
J: TRBJ2-5
V: TRBV7-9
size: many
DNA: TGTGCCAGCAGCTTAGTCGCCGGAGGCGCGACCCAGTACTTC
CDR3: CASSLVAGGATQYF

D: -
J: TRBJ1-5
V: TRBV5-6
size: many
DNA: TGTGCCAGCAGCTTGTGGGGTCCCAATCAGCCCCAGCATTTT
CDR3: CASSLWGPNQPQHF

D: -
J: TRBJ2-7
V: TRBV27
size: -
DNA: TGTGCCAGCAGTTTATTATCGTGGGCAGGGCGACCCTACGAGCAGTACTTC
CDR3: CASSLLSWAGRPYEQYF

D: TRBD1
J: TRBJ1-2
V: TRBV6-5
size: many
DNA: TGTGCCAGCAGTTACTCCCGGACAGGGGGCGGGTATGGCTACACCTTC
CDR3: CASSYSRTGGGYGYTF

D: -
J: TRBJ1-3
V: TRBV20-1
size: many
DNA: TGCAGTGCTAGCCCCCTAGGGCCCGGAAACACCATATATTTT
CDR3: CSASPLGPGNTIYF

D: -
J: TRBJ2-7
V: TRBV25-1
size: many
DNA: TGTGCCAGCAGTCACGATGGGGGCCCCTCCTACGAGCAGTACTTC
CDR3: CASSHDGGPSYEQYF

D: -
J: TRBJ2-2
V: TRBV5-1
size: -
DNA: TGCGCCAGCAGGCCCACGGCTAGGGCCGACGGGGAGCTGTTTTTT
CDR3: CASRPTARADGELFF

D: TRBD1
J: TRBJ1-6
V: TRBV7-2
size: many
DNA: TGTGCCAGCAGCGCTTTCACAGGGGGAGGTTCACCCCTCCACTTT
CDR3: CASSAFTGGGSPLHF

D: -
J: TRBJ1-1
V: TRBV6-1
size: few
DNA: TGTGCCATCCGGCGGCCAGAGAACACTGAAGCTTTCTTT
CDR3: CAIRRPENTEAFF

D: -
J: TRBJ2-1
V: TRBV14
size: few
DNA: TGTGCCAGCAGCCTCTTTGGGGGGGGAGGGGGTGAGCAGTTCTTC
CDR3: CASSLFGGGGGEQFF

D: -
J: TRBJ1-5
V: TRBV6-6
size: many
DNA: TGTGCCAGCAGTTACCCGCCATCAGGAGCGGGAAATCAGCCCCAGCATTTT
CDR3: CASSYPPSGAGNQPQHF

D: -
J: TRBJ1-6
V: TRBV5-8
size: many
DNA: TGTGCCAGCAGCTTTGGGCGGGCTTCACCCCTCCACTTT
CDR3: CASSFGRASPLHF

D: -
J: TRBJ1-1
V: TRBV10-3
size: -
DNA: TGTGCCATCAGTGATTTAGTGACACCCGAGGGGAACACTGAAGCTTTCTTT
CDR3: CAISDLVTPEGNTEAFF